This record looks at one TCR beta chain sequence and its context. The data originate from a study of PD-L1 blockade in urothelial cancer. On the study more broadly: Patients' histories included 0 to 3 prior chemotherapy regimens.

Time point: pretreatment peripheral blood. Method: immunoSEQ multiplex PCR; TCRdb's copy keeps in-frame clones and lacks some. The sample records fewer than 60,000 clones, about 86% being singletons. Trimming removed 3 bases from V and 4 bases from J; junction bases left unmatched: 11. Germline assignment: CDR1 SNHLY and CDR2 FYNNEI. This CDR3 spans 16 amino acids. The starting material was PBMCs, obtained around atezolizumab (anti-PD-L1) treatment. The clonotype was recovered from a man between 65 and 85 years old with urothelial cancer. The rearrangement links TRBV2 to TRBJ1-1, with 7 bases matching TRBD1. CDR3 loop: CASSDYRDRPITEAFF. The CDR3 coding sequence is TGTGCCAGCAGTGACTACCGGGACAGACCTATCACTGAAGCTTTCTTT.